This T cell receptor (beta chain) was profiled in a study of shared clonotypes between healthy human individuals. Points from the study as a whole: In contrast to clonotypes shared by all four donors, non-shared clonotypes had lower generation probabilities. Depth was large, yet rarefaction showed that sorted-subset sequencing was incomplete.

Clones were read by immunoSEQ multiplex PCR, and TCRdb kept only the in-frame ones, dropping some. The sample lists 2,500,000 or so clones, less than 95% occurring once. As concerns this clone: Its antigen remains unidentified.

In the CD4+ fraction, cells were divided into CD45RA+ naive and CD45RA-negative memory subsets. V was clipped by 5 bases and J by 4 bases; unmatched bases: 7. CDR3 length: 15 residues. The V gene's germline CDR1 is SGHTA and CDR2 FQGNSA. The V gene is TRBV7-2, the J gene TRBJ1-1; 10 bases align to TRBD1. The receptor's source is a man in his late teens or twenties in good health. Some clones in this sample may be carry-over from other donors' samples. The source material was naive CD4+ T cells from PBMCs. Noted subset: CD45RA+ positively selected. The CDR3 nucleotides read TGTGCCAGCAGCCCTGACAGGGGGCGGGGCACTGAAGCTTTCTTT. It translates to CASSPDRGRGTEAFF.